This T cell receptor (beta chain) emerged from a study of radiotherapy plus CTLA-4 blockade in lung cancer. Generated by immunoSEQ multiplex PCR, the TCRdb table keeps only in-frame clones and is missing some. The sample has tens of thousands of clones, 84% seen once. As for this clone: Its antigen remains unknown.

Germline V lookup: CDR1 LNHDA, CDR2 SQIVND (reference sequence). The CDR3 has 14 amino acids. J was trimmed by 8 bases and V by 1 base; bases with no gene match: 4. General study results and limits: Some TCR clones had been derived from tumors. These clones expanded in peripheral blood after radiotherapy plus ipilimumab.

Chemo-refractory metastatic non-small-cell lung cancer patients were treated with focal radiation plus CTLA-4 blockade with ipilimumab. This receptor was taken from a human donor with non-small cell lung cancer whose response to radiotherapy plus ipilimumab could not be evaluated. The genes are TRBV19 and TRBJ1-2, with 10 bases that match TRBD1. The input for sequencing was peripheral blood, taken from a patient treated with radiotherapy plus ipilimumab. CDR3 DNA: TGTGCCAGTAGTATAGCCCTGACAGGGGGCGGCTACACCTTC. Translated, it gives CASSIALTGGGYTF.